This record looks at one TCR beta chain sequence and its context. The data stem from a study of blood T cell repertoires in COVID-19. V was cut by 0 bases and J by 2 bases, with 22 bases left in between. The CDR3 consists of 19 residues. Per the germline V gene, CDR1 is SGHDN and CDR2 is FVKESK. The method was immunoSEQ multiplex PCR; TCRdb's version includes in-frame clones alone and lacks a portion of them. The sample has about 70,000 clones; more than 75% are singletons. V gene TRBV14 combines with J gene TRBJ2-5, with a possible D match to TRBD1 (6 bases). The sample was peripheral blood. This receptor was obtained from a woman aged 55-70 years with acute or convalescent COVID-19. Here the CDR3 reads CASSQDRGMNRAGQETQYF. CDR3 sequence (DNA): TGTGCCAGCAGCCAAGATAGGGGTATGAACAGGGCTGGACAAGAGACCCAGTACTTC.